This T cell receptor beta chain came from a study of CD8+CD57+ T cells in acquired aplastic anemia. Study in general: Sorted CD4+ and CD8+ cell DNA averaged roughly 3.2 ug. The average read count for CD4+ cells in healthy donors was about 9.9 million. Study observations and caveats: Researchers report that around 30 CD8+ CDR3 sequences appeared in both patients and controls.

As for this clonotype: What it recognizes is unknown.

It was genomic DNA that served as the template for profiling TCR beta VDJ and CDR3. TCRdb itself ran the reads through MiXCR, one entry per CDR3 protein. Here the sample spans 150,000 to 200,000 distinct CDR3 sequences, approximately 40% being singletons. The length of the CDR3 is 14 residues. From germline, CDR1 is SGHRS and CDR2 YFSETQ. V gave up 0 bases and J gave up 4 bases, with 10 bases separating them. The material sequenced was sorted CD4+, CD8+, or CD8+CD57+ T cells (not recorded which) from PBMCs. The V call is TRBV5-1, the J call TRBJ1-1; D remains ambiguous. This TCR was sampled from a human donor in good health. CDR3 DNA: TGCGCCAGCAGCTTGGGCCACCTCTCCACTGAAGCTTTCTTT. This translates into CASSLGHLSTEAFF.